Here is one T cell receptor (beta chain) with its context. As yet, its antigen is unknown. Uncontrolled infections, other autoimmune diseases, pregnancy or lactation led to exclusion of patients. This CDR3 is 10 amino acids long. Trimming pared 6 bases from V and 5 bases from J, leaving 4 bases between. Germline CDR1 reads SEHNR; CDR2 reads FQNEAQ (reference sequence). Amplified regions were TCR beta CDR3 sequences from RNA transcripts. A set of HTBI primers served as the primers for a first-round RT-PCR of the TCR CDR3. TCRdb re-called the multiplex PCR reads with MiXCR, one entry per CDR3 protein. Of approximately 100,000 distinct CDR3 sequences listed, 35% to 45% are singletons. The data derive from a study of T cells in Graves' hyperthyroidism and ophthalmopathy. Study-wide points: Blood also showed most of the thyroid clonotypes that were expanded above 0.001.

V usage is TRBV7-9 and J usage is TRBJ1-2; the D is unclear. Specimen: peripheral blood or thyroid tissue (not recorded which). This TCR was sampled from a woman aged 30 to 39 with Graves' hyperthyroidism. In DNA, the CDR3 is TGTGCCAGCAGGGGTTATGGCTACACCTTC. Translation: CASRGYGYTF.